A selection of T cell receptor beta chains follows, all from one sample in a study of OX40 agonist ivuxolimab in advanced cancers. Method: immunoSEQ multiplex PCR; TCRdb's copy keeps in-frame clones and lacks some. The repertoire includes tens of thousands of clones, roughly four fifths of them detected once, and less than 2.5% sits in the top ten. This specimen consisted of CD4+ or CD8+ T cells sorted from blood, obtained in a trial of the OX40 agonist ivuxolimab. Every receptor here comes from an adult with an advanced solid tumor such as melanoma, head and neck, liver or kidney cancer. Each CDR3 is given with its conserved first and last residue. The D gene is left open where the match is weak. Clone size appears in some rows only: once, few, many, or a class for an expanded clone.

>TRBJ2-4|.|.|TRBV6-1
CASSERAGSTTKNIQYF
TGTGCCAGCAGTGAACGGGCAGGGAGTACGACCAAAAACATTCAGTACTTC
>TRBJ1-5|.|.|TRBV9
CASSLGTDGNQPQHF
TGTGCCAGCAGCTTAGGAACGGACGGGAATCAGCCCCAGCATTTT
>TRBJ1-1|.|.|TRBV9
CASSVEMARNTEAFF
TGTGCCAGCAGCGTAGAAATGGCCAGGAACACTGAAGCTTTCTTT
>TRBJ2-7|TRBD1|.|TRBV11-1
CASSLVQGAGEQYF
TGTGCCAGCAGCTTAGTGCAGGGGGCCGGCGAGCAGTACTTC
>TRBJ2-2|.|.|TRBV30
CAWTQRMSGGTGELFF
TGTGCCTGGACCCAGAGGATGAGCGGAGGGACCGGGGAGCTGTTTTTT
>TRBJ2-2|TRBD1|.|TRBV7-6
CASSLVGQGPTANTGELFF
TGTGCCAGCAGCTTAGTCGGACAGGGTCCTACCGCGAACACCGGGGAGCTGTTTTTT
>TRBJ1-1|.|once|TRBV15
CATSRDFGGGEAFF
TGTGCCACCAGCAGAGATTTTGGGGGTGGTGAAGCTTTCTTT
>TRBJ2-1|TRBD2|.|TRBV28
CASSLGTSGGSSYNEQFF
TGTGCCAGCAGTTTAGGGACTAGCGGGGGGAGCTCCTACAATGAGCAGTTCTTC
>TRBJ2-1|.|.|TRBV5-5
CASTIGPAYNEQFF
TGTGCCAGCACCATCGGTCCGGCCTACAATGAGCAGTTCTTC
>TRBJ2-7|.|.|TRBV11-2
CASSLGFYEQYF
TGTGCCAGCAGCTTAGGGTTCTACGAGCAGTACTTC
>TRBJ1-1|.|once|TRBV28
CASSLSRVFKAFF
TGTGCCAGCAGTTTGAGCAGGGTTTTTAAAGCTTTCTTT
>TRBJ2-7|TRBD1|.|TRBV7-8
CASSLGGTGNYEQYF
TGTGCCAGCAGCTTAGGGGGGACAGGAAACTACGAGCAGTACTTC
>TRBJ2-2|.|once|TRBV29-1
CSSRAINTGELFF
TGCAGCTCTAGGGCGATTAACACCGGGGAGCTGTTTTTT
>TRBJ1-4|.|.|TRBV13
CASSPRGGTNEKLFF
TGTGCCAGCAGCCCCCGGGGGGGGACTAATGAAAAACTGTTTTTT
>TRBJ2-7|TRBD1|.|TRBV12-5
CASGLATGTEQYF
TGTGCTAGTGGTTTGGCGACAGGGACCGAGCAGTACTTC
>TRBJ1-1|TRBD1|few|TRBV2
CASSQQGIDTEAFF
TGTGCCAGCAGCCAACAGGGGATCGACACTGAAGCTTTCTTT
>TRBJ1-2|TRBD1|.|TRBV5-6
CASSSPDRGSNYGYTF
TGTGCCAGCAGCTCCCCCGACAGGGGATCTAACTATGGCTACACCTTC
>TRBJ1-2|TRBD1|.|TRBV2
CASSKQGDYGYTF
TGTGCCAGCAGCAAACAGGGGGACTATGGCTACACCTTC
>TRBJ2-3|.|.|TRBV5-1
CASSSGTDTQYF
TGCGCCAGCAGCTCGGGCACAGATACGCAGTATTTT
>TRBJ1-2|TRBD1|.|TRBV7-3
CASSQAGTGIYGYTF
TGCGCCAGCAGCCAGGCCGGGACAGGGATCTATGGCTACACCTTC
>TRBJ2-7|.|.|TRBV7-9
CASSLSRRDNPFEQYF
TGTGCCAGCAGCTTAAGTAGGCGGGATAACCCATTCGAGCAGTACTTC
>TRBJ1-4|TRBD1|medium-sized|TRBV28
CASSPPGTGREKLFF
TGTGCCAGCAGTCCTCCGGGGACAGGCCGGGAAAAACTGTTTTTT
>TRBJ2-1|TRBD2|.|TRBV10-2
CASRAGDNEQFF
TGCGCCAGCAGGGCGGGGGACAATGAGCAGTTCTTC
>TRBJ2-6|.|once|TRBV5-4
CASFRTGANVLTF
TGTGCCAGCTTCAGGACTGGGGCCAACGTCCTGACTTTC
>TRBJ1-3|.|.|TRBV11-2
CASSPRARRGPGNTIYF
TGTGCCAGCAGCCCTAGGGCCCGCCGGGGGCCTGGAAACACCATATATTTT
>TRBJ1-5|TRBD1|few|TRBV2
CASSEGGTVSNQPQHF
TGTGCCAGCAGTGAAGGCGGGACAGTTAGCAATCAGCCCCAGCATTTT
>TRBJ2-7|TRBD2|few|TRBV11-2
CASSLAGGSYEQYF
TGTGCCAGCAGCTTAGCGGGAGGCTCCTACGAGCAGTACTTC
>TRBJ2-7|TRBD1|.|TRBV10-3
CAIKVSMTGNEQYF
TGTGCCATCAAAGTATCAATGACAGGGAACGAGCAGTACTTC
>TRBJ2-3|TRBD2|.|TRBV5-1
CASSKLAGSTDTQYF
TGCGCCAGCAGCAAACTAGCGGGGAGCACAGATACGCAGTATTTT
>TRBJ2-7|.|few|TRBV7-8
CASSTTGTPYEQYF
TGTGCCAGCAGCACAACCGGCACCCCCTACGAGCAGTACTTC
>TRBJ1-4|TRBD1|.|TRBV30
CAWGRDRNEKLFF
TGTGCCTGGGGGAGGGACAGGAACGAAAAACTGTTTTTT
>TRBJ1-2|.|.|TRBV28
CASRSQVYGYTF
TGTGCCAGCAGGAGTCAAGTATATGGCTACACCTTC
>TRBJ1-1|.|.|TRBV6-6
CASRISGVGVTEAFF
TGTGCCAGCAGGATATCAGGGGTTGGGGTGACTGAAGCTTTCTTT
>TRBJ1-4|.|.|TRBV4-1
CASSQAGNEKLFF
TGCGCCAGCAGCCAAGCCGGAAATGAAAAACTGTTTTTT
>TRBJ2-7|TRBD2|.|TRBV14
CASSQESSLAGVYSYEQYF
TGTGCCAGCAGCCAAGAGTCATCACTAGCGGGAGTGTACTCCTACGAGCAGTACTTC
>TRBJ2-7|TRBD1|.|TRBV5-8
CASRRTTGQGAHEQYF
TGTGCCAGCAGACGCACCACGGGACAGGGGGCCCACGAGCAGTACTTC
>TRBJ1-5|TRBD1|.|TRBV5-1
CASSLDTGGNQPQHF
TGCGCCAGCAGCCTAGATACAGGGGGCAATCAGCCCCAGCATTTT
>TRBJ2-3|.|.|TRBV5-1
CASSLDRSTDTQYF
TGCGCCAGCAGCTTGGACAGGTCCACAGATACGCAGTATTTT
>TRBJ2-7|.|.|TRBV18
CASSPDRSRSYEQYF
TGTGCCAGCTCACCCGACAGATCCCGCTCCTACGAGCAGTACTTC
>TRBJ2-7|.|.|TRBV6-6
CASSPRGAYEQYF
TGTGCCAGCAGCCCCCGGGGAGCCTACGAGCAGTACTTC
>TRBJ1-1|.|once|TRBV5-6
CASSSGVNTEAFF
TGTGCCAGCAGCTCAGGGGTCAACACTGAAGCTTTCTTT
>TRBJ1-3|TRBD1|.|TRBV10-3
CAISSDRVGNTIYF
TGTGCCATCAGTTCCGACAGGGTTGGAAACACCATATATTTT
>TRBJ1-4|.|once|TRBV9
CASSVSPSTNEKLFF
TGTGCCAGCAGCGTGAGTCCCTCAACTAATGAAAAACTGTTTTTT
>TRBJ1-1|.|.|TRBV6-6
CASSYVLGGRFAFF
TGTGCCAGCAGTTACGTCTTAGGGGGAAGGTTTGCTTTCTTT
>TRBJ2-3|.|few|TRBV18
CASSPNWGADTQYF
TGTGCCAGCTCACCAAACTGGGGCGCAGATACGCAGTATTTT
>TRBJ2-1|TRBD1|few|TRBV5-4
CASSGGQGQILFF
TGTGCCAGCAGCGGCGGACAGGGTCAGATTTTGTTCTTC
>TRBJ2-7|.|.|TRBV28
CASPPAYAGAKWGGEQYF
TGTGCCAGTCCCCCGGCGTACGCGGGGGCGAAATGGGGTGGCGAGCAGTACTTC
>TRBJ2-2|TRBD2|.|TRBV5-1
CASSLSGAGTGELFF
TGCGCCAGCAGCCTGAGCGGGGCCGGGACCGGGGAGCTGTTTTTT
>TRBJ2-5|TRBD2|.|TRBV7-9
CASSRLAEETQYF
TGTGCCAGCAGCCGACTAGCCGAAGAGACCCAGTACTTC
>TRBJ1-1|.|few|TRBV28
CASRLRVGGWPNTEAFF
TGTGCCAGCAGATTGCGAGTGGGGGGATGGCCGAACACTGAAGCTTTCTTT
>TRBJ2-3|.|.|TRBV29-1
CSVSQLAGDTQYF
TGCAGCGTTTCCCAGTTGGCGGGAGATACGCAGTATTTT
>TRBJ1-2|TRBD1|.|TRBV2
CASSEEWTGGGYTF
TGTGCCAGCAGTGAAGAATGGACAGGGGGCGGCTACACCTTC
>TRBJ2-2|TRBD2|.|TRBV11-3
CASSLGGLAGNTGELFF
TGTGCCAGCAGCTTAGGGGGACTAGCGGGGAACACCGGGGAGCTGTTTTTT
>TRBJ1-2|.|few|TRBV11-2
CASSAFRGRNYGYTF
TGTGCCAGCAGCGCCTTCAGGGGCCGCAACTATGGCTACACCTTC
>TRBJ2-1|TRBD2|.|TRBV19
CASSISAGRHNEQFF
TGTGCCAGTAGTATATCAGCGGGACGTCATAATGAGCAGTTCTTC
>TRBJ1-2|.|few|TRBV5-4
CASSLARSYGYTF
TGTGCCAGCAGCTTGGCCAGGTCTTATGGCTACACCTTC
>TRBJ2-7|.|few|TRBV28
CASSLLRPNYEQYF
TGTGCCAGCAGTTTACTTAGACCGAACTACGAGCAGTACTTC